Included here is one T cell receptor (beta chain) sequence, with context. The antigen remains unidentified. The sample belongs to a study of T cell responses to AZD1222 COVID-19 vaccine. Measured with immunoSEQ multiplex PCR; TCRdb has only the in-frame clones, and not every one. The table shows 200,000 or so clones, with 75% to 90% occurring only once. The study's findings and limits: Unmutated regions of variants are reportedly targeted by nearly half of spike-specific TCRs. Distributed over spike, vaccine-associated CD4 TCRs predominated at 160-218 and 743-854. Mostly white British, mostly female donors; authors suggested clonal diversity may be underestimated. Increased Spike-specific TCR breadth and depth were observed after two AZD1222 doses.

Sequences were derived from peripheral blood, sampled on day 0 of MenACWY control vaccination. The source is an adult in good health.

The CDR3: CASSRASGKTRTDTQYF. The CDR3 DNA reads TGTGCCAGCAGCCGGGCTAGCGGGAAGACTCGCACAGATACGCAGTATTTT. The V and J genes are TRBV9 and TRBJ2-3; 9 nucleotides align to TRBD2. Per germline, CDR1 SGDLS and CDR2 YYNGEE. This CDR3 region has 17 residues. The trim removed 4 bases at V and 1 base at J, leaving 10 bases unmatched.